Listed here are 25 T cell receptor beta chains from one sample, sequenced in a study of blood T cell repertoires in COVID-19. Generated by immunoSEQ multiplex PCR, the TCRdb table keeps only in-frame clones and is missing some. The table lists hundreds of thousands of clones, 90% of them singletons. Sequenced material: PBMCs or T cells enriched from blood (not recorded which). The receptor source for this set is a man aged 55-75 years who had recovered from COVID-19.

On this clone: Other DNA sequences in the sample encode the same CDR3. The CDR3 sequence is CASSSTGNYGYTF. DNA for the CDR3: TGTGCCAGCAGCTCGACAGGGAACTATGGCTACACCTTC. The chain has TRBV5-4 and TRBJ1-2; 7 bases fit TRBD1. This CDR3 comprises 13 residues. The V and J ends lost 3 bases and 2 bases, in that order; junction bases with no gene match: 1. Germline lookup yields CDR1 SGHNT and CDR2 YYREEE (reference sequence).

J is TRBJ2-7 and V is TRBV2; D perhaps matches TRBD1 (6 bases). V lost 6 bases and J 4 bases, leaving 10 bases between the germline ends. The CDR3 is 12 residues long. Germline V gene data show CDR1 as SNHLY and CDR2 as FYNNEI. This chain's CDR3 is CASSETGYEQYF. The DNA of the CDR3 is TGTGCCAGCAGCGAGACAGGTTACGAGCAGTACTTC.

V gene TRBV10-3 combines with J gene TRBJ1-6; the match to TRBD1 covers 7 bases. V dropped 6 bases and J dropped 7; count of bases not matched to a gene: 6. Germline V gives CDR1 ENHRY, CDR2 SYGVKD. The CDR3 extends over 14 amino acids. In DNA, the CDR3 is TGTGCCATCAGGGGGACAGTCACCAATTCACCCCTCCACTTT. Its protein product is CAIRGTVTNSPLHF.

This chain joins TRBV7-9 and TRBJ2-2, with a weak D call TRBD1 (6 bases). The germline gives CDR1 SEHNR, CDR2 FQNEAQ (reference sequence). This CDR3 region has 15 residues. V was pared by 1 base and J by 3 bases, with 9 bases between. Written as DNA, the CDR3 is TGTGCCAGCAGCTTAGGTTACAGGGACACCGGGGAGCTGTTTTTT. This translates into CASSLGYRDTGELFF. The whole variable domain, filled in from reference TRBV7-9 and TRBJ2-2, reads DTGVSQNPRHKITKRGQNVTFRCDPISEHNRLYWYRQTLGQGPEFLTYFQNEAQLEKSRLLSDRFSAERPKGSFSTLEIQRTEQGDSAMYLCASSLGYRDTGELFFGEGSRLTVL.

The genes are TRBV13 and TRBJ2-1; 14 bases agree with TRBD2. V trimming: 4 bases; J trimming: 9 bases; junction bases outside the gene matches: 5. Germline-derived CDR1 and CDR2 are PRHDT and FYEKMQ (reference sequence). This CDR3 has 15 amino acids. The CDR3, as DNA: TGTGCCAGCAGCTCGGGACTAGCGGGAGCTTCTGAGCAGTTCTTC. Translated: CASSSGLAGASEQFF.

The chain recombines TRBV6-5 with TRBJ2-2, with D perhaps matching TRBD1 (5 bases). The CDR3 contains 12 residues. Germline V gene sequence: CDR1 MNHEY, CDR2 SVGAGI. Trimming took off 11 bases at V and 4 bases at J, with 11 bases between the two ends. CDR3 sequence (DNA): TGTGCCGGTGGTAGGGGCACCGGGGAGCTGTTTTTT. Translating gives CAGGRGTGELFF.

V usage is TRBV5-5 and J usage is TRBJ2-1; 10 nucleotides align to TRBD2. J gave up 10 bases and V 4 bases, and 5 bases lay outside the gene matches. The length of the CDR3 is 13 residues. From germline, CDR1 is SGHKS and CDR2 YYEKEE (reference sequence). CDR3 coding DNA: TGTGCCAGCAGCCCCGGACTAGCGGTAGAGCAGTTCTTC. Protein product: CASSPGLAVEQFF. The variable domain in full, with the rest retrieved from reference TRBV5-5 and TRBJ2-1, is DAGVTQSPTHLIKTRGQQVTLRCSPISGHKSVSWYQQVLGQGPQFIFQYYEKEERGRGNFPDRFSARQFPNYSSELNVNALLLGDSALYLCASSPGLAVEQFFGPGTRLTVL.

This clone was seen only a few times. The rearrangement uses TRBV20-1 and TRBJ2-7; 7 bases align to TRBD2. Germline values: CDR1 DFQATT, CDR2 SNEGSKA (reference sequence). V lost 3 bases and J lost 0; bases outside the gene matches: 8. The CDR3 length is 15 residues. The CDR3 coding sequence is TGCAGTGCTAGTGGTGGGGAGGGGAGCTCCTACGAGCAGTACTTC. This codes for CSASGGEGSSYEQYF.

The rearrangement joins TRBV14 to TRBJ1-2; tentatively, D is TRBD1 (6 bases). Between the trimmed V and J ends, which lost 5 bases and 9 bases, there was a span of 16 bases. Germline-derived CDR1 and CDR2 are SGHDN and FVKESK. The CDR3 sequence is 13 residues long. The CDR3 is CASSGIYRERYTF. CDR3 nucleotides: TGTGCCAGCAGCGGCATATACAGGGAACGCTACACCTTC. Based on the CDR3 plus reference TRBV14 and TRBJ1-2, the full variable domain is EAGVTQFPSHSVIEKGQTVTLRCDPISGHDNLYWYRRVMGKEIKFLLHFVKESKQDESGMPNNRFLAERTGGTYSTLKVQPAELEDSGVYFCASSGIYRERYTFGSGTRLTVV.

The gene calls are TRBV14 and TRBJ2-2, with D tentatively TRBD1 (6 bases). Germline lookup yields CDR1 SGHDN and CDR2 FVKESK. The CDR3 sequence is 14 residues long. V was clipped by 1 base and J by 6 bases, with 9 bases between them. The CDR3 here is CASSQARTAGELFF. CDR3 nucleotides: TGTGCCAGCAGCCAAGCTCGGACAGCCGGGGAGCTGTTTTTT.

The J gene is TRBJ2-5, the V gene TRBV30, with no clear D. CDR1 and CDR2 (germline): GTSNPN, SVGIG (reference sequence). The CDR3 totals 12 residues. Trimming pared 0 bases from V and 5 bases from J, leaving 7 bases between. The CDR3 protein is CAWSVFGETQYF. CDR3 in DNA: TGTGCCTGGAGTGTCTTCGGGGAGACCCAGTACTTC. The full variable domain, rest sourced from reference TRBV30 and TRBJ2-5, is SQTIHQWPATLVQPVGSPLSLECTVEGTSNPNLYWYRQAAGRGLQLLFYSVGIGQISSEVPQNLSASRPQDRQFILSSKKLLLSDSGFYLCAWSVFGETQYFGPGTRLLVL.

The CDR3 DNA reads as TGTGCCAGCAGCCAAGTCCAGGGAAGCTCCTACGAGCAGTACTTC. It codes for CASSQVQGSSYEQYF. This chain joins TRBV4-2 and TRBJ2-7; perhaps TRBD1 as D (5 bases). Trimming removed 1 base at V and 0 bases at J, with 10 bases between. Germline V lookup: CDR1 LGHNA, CDR2 YNFKEQ. CDR3 length: 15 residues.

CDR3 region: CASSLGTSPPTYNEQFF. CDR3 nucleotides: TGTGCCAGCAGCTTAGGGACTAGCCCACCCACCTACAATGAGCAGTTCTTC. The J gene is TRBJ2-1, the V gene TRBV11-3; 8 bases are shared with TRBD2. J was trimmed by 2 bases and V by 1 base; bases with no gene match: 7. CDR1 and CDR2 from the germline V gene are SGHNT and YENEEA. This CDR3 spans 17 amino acids.

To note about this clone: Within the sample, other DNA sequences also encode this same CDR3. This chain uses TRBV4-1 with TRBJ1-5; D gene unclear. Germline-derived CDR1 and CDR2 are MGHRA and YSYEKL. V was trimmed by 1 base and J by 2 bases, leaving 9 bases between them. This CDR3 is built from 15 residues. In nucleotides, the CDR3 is TGCGCCAGCAGCCAAGTCGGTTTGGGCAATCAGCCCCAGCATTTT. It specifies CASSQVGLGNQPQHF.

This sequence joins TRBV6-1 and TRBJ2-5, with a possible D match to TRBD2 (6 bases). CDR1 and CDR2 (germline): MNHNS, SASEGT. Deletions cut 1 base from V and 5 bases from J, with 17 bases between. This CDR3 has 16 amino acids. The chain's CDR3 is CASSEGMSSDGETQYF. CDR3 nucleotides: TGTGCCAGCAGTGAAGGAATGTCTAGCGATGGCGAGACCCAGTACTTC.

The CDR3 reads CASSATGSVTGYTF. CDR3 in DNA: TGTGCCAGCAGCGCCACAGGGTCGGTTACTGGCTACACCTTC. The chain has TRBV7-8 and TRBJ1-2; a possible D gene is TRBD1 (6 bases). The CDR3 length is 14 residues. V dropped 5 bases and J dropped 7 bases, with 17 bases sitting between them. The germline gives CDR1 SGHVS, CDR2 FQNEAQ.

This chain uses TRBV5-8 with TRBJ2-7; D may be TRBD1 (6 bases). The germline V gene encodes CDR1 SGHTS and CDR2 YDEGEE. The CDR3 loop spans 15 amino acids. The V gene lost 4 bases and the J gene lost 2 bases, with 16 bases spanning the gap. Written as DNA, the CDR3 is TGTGCCAGCAGCCCACAGCCCCGACAGGCCTACGAGCAGTACTTC. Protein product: CASSPQPRQAYEQYF.

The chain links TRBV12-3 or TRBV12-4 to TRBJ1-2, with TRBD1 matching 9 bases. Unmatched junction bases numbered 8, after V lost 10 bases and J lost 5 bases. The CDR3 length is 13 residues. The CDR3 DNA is TGTGCCAACAAACAGGGGGCAGGTTATGGCTACACCTTC. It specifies CANKQGAGYGYTF.

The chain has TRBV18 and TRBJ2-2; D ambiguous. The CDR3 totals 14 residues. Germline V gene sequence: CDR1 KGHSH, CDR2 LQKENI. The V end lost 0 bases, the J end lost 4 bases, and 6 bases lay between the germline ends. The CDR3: CASSPPVSTGELFF. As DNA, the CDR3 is TGTGCCAGCTCACCACCGGTCAGCACCGGGGAGCTGTTTTTT.

Written as DNA, the CDR3 is TGTGCCAGCAGCCACAGGGAAAACTACGAGCAGTACTTC. As protein: CASSHRENYEQYF. The chain combines TRBV7-2 with TRBJ2-7, with D tentatively TRBD1 (6 bases). The CDR3 runs to 13 residues. In germline, CDR1 is SGHTA, CDR2 FQGNSA. V shed 5 bases and J shed 3 bases, with 11 bases lying between them.

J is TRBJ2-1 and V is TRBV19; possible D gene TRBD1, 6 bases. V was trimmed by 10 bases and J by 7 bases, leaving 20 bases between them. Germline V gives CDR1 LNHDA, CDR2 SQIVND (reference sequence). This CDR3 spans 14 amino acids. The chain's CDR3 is CATLARDTRNEQFF. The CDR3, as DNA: TGTGCCACCTTAGCGAGGGACACCCGGAATGAGCAGTTCTTC.

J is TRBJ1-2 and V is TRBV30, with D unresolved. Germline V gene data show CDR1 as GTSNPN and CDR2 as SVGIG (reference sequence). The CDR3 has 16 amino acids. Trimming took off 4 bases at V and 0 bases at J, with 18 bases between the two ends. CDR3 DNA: TGTGCCTGGACGATCCTCCCAACCACTACTAACTATGGCTACACCTTC. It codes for CAWTILPTTTNYGYTF.

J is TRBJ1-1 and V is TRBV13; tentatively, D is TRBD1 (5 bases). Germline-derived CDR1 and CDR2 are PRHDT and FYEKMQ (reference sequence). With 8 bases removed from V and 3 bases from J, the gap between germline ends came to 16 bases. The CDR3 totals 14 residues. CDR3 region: CASRNGGVYTEAFF. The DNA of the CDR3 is TGTGCCAGCCGGAACGGGGGGGTGTACACTGAAGCTTTCTTT.

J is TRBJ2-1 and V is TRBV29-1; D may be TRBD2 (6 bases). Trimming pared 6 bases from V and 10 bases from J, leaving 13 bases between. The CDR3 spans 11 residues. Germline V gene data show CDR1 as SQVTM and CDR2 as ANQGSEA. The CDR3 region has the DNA TGCAGCGTCCTGCGGGGTTACGAGCAGTTCTTC. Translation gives CSVLRGYEQFF.

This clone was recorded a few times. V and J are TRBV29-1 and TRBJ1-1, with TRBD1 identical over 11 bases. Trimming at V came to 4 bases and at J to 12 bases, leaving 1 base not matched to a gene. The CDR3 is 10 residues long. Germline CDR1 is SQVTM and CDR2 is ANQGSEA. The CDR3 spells CSVGDRGTFF. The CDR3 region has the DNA TGCAGCGTTGGGGACAGGGGGACTTTCTTT.